The clone carrying this T cell receptor beta chain was counted at least ten times. Its antigen remains unknown. TCRdb re-derived calls from the reads in MiXCR, one entry per CDR3 protein. The sample has about 310,000 distinct CDR3 sequences, about 9.2% seen once. The data originate from a study of T cell repertoires in cytomegalovirus infection. At the level of the study: Public TCR beta signatures provided an indication of both CMV infection and a matching HLA type.

Germline V gene sequence: CDR1 MNHEY, CDR2 SVGAGI. The ends lost 0 bases at V and 11 bases at J; junction bases unmatched: 13. CDR3 length: 16 residues. Findings and limits, study-wide: HLA-C-restricted, CMV-specific TCR beta clonotypes were dominant ex vivo. CMV carriers having the relevant HLA were flagged by cumulative public TCR beta family frequency.

This receptor was obtained from a human donor in good health (CMV status not recorded). Some clones in this sample may be carry-over from other donors' samples. This sequence joins TRBV6-5 and TRBJ2-4; 7 bases agree with TRBD1. Sequences were obtained from PBMCs. CDR3 region: CASSYSVGTANNLQYF. The CDR3, as DNA: TGTGCCAGCAGTTACTCAGTCGGGACAGCCAATAACCTTCAGTACTTC.